This is a list of T cell receptor beta chains from one sample in a study of T cell responses to AZD1222 COVID-19 vaccine. Produced via immunoSEQ multiplex PCR; TCRdb's table is partial and in-frame only. The repertoire holds approximately 74,000 clones, with about 85% as singletons. The sequenced sample was peripheral blood, obtained 28 days after the second AZD1222 dose. These receptors came from an adult who received the AZD1222 COVID-19 vaccine. CDR3s include the opening cysteine and the closing phenylalanine or tryptophan. D genes are given only for firm matches.

V: TRBV5-1; J: TRBJ1-2; D: TRBD1; CDR3: CASSWGDRDSERYTF
V: TRBV5-8; J: TRBJ1-5; D: -; CDR3: CASSFFRGGNQPQHF
V: TRBV18; J: TRBJ1-2; D: -; CDR3: CASSPGYKDYGYTF
V: TRBV19; J: TRBJ1-6; D: TRBD1; CDR3: CASSRGQASNSPLHF
V: TRBV2; J: TRBJ2-3; D: -; CDR3: CASSVVGDTQYF
V: TRBV19; J: TRBJ2-6; D: -; CDR3: CASRHRVFRETGANVLTF
V: TRBV18; J: TRBJ1-4; D: -; CDR3: CASSPGLNEKLFF
V: TRBV2; J: TRBJ2-2; D: -; CDR3: CASRPTWNGELFF
V: TRBV19; J: TRBJ1-2; D: -; CDR3: CASSYGRTEVGGYTF
V: TRBV6-6; J: TRBJ1-3; D: -; CDR3: CASSHPSSGNTIYF
V: TRBV6-2/TRBV6-3; J: TRBJ2-1; D: -; CDR3: CASSYTRGVAEQFF
V: TRBV30; J: TRBJ1-2; D: -; CDR3: CASGGGGTNYGYTF
V: TRBV13; J: TRBJ1-2; D: -; CDR3: CASSFGQNYGYTF
V: TRBV7-7; J: TRBJ2-3; D: TRBD2; CDR3: CASSFRLAGTDTQYF
V: TRBV7-6; J: TRBJ2-5; D: TRBD2; CDR3: CASSLGLAGGQETQYF
V: TRBV5-6; J: TRBJ2-1; D: -; CDR3: CASSFPTWTKYNEQFF
V: TRBV10-1; J: TRBJ2-5; D: -; CDR3: CASSESRGTETQYF